The following is a TCR beta chain sequence with its context. Its specificity is not known. The sample belongs to a study of T cell responses to AZD1222 COVID-19 vaccine. The overall study: Pooled samples include second doses given at about 4 or 12 weeks. Points from the study as a whole: The study found Spike-specific TCR breadth and depth rose after two AZD1222 doses. Donors were chiefly white British, with a greater number of females, and clonal diversity was perhaps underestimated. CD4 TCRs associated with vaccination spanned spike, dominating at 160-218 and 743-854.

Profiling relied on immunoSEQ multiplex PCR, and the TCRdb table lists in-frame clones only, not all of them. This sample has 95,000 to 100,000 clones, with about 90% found just once. The CDR3 has 14 residues. Germline loops: CDR1 SQVTM, CDR2 ANQGSEA. Trimming removed 0 bases from V and 4 bases from J, with 12 bases in between. This chain links TRBV29-1 with TRBJ1-2; no definite D call. This TCR derives from an adult in good health. The input for sequencing was peripheral blood, taken on day 0 of AZD1222 vaccination. The CDR3 spells CSVEDQSRGYGYTF. The CDR3 DNA follows: TGCAGCGTTGAAGATCAGTCTCGAGGCTATGGCTACACCTTC.